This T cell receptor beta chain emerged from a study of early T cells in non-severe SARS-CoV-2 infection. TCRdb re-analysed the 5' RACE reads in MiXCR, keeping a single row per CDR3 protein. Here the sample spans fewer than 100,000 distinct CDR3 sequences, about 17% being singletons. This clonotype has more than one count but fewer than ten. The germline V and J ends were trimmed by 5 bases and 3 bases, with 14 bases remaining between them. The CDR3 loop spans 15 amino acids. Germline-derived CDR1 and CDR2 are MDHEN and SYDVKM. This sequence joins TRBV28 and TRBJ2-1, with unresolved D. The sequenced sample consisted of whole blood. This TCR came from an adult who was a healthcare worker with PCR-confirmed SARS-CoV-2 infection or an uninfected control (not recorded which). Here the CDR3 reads CASSRPRLLYNEQFF. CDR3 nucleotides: TGTGCCAGCAGTAGACCACGACTTCTCTACAATGAGCAGTTCTTC. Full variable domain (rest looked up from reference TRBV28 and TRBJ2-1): DVKVTQSSRYLVKRTGEKVFLECVQDMDHENMFWYRQDPGLGLRLIYFSYDVKMKEKGDIPEGYSVSREKKERFSLILESASTNQTSMYLCASSRPRLLYNEQFFGPGTRLTVL.